This T cell receptor beta chain was recovered during a study of blood T cell repertoires in COVID-19. The V and J ends lost 4 bases and 5 bases, in that order; junction bases with no gene match: 3. Germline CDR1 KGHDR, CDR2 SFDVKD. The CDR3 is 13 residues long. Repertoires were generated with immunoSEQ multiplex PCR, while TCRdb's copy carries only in-frame clones and drops some. The sample shows a few hundred thousand clones, 70% to 90% of them seen only once. The chain couples TRBV24-1 to TRBJ1-2, with TRBD1 matching 7 bases. The sequenced sample was peripheral blood. The clonotype was recovered from a woman between 45 and 60 years old with COVID-19, enrolled during active disease. The CDR3 loop is CATSEDRWYGYTF. CDR3 nucleotide sequence: TGTGCCACCAGTGAGGACAGGTGGTATGGCTACACCTTC.